The 17 T cell receptor beta chains listed next were all sequenced from one sample in a study of T cell responses to AZD1222 COVID-19 vaccine. TCRdb's table, derived via immunoSEQ multiplex PCR, lists solely in-frame clones and lacks some. The table has approximately 130,000 clones, 93% seen once. Source: peripheral blood, taken on day 0 of AZD1222 vaccination. The receptors stem from an adult in good health.

This CDR3 reads CASSPGGQPQHF. The CDR3 nucleotides are TGTGCCAGCAGCCCCGGGGGTCAGCCCCAGCATTTT. The chain couples TRBV7-9 to TRBJ1-5; perhaps TRBD1 as D (5 bases). Germline CDR1 SEHNR, CDR2 FQNEAQ (reference sequence). This CDR3 has 12 amino acids. Trimming pared 5 bases from V and 6 bases from J, leaving 8 bases between.

The chain combines TRBV9 with TRBJ2-3, with 9 bases that match TRBD2. The CDR3 spans 15 residues. In germline, CDR1 is SGDLS, CDR2 YYNGEE. Unmatched junction bases numbered 3, after V lost 4 bases and J lost 0 bases. In nucleotides, the CDR3 is TGTGCCAGCAGCAGGCGGGGGGGAAGCACAGATACGCAGTATTTT. Its translation: CASSRRGGSTDTQYF.

This sequence joins TRBV29-1 and TRBJ2-3; TRBD2 matches at 8 bases. The V and J ends lost 2 bases and 0 bases, in that order; junction bases with no gene match: 4. This CDR3 spans 15 amino acids. CDR1 SQVTM and CDR2 ANQGSEA come from the germline V gene. CDR3 protein: CSVEIRGGSTDTQYF. The CDR3 DNA is TGCAGCGTTGAAATTCGGGGGGGAAGCACAGATACGCAGTATTTT.

The V and J genes are TRBV19 and TRBJ2-3, with D perhaps TRBD1 or TRBD2 (6 bases each). The CDR3 sequence is 15 residues long. Trimming pared 5 bases from V and 5 bases from J, leaving 17 bases between. Per germline, CDR1 LNHDA and CDR2 SQIVND (reference sequence). CDR3 region: CASSLGGPGVDTQYF. The CDR3 bases are TGTGCCAGTAGTTTAGGGGGGCCCGGGGTAGATACGCAGTATTTT.

The gene calls are TRBV6-5 and TRBJ1-2; 9 bases are a match to TRBD1. Per the germline V gene, CDR1 is MNHEY and CDR2 is SVGAGI. V lost 6 bases and J lost 5; bases outside the gene matches: 7. The CDR3 has 14 residues. CDR3 coding DNA: TGTGCCAGCAGCACAGGGGGCCTCAGATATGGCTACACCTTC. It yields the protein CASSTGGLRYGYTF.

The chain links TRBV2 to TRBJ1-5; 10 positions match TRBD1. CDR1 and CDR2 from the germline V gene are SNHLY and FYNNEI. The CDR3 consists of 13 residues. V was clipped by 5 bases and J by 9 bases; unmatched bases: 4. CDR3 sequence reads: CASSSDRGRPQHF. CDR3 coding DNA: TGTGCCAGCAGTTCTGACAGGGGGCGGCCCCAGCATTTT.

The genes are TRBV5-1 and TRBJ1-2; a weak D match, TRBD1 (5 bases). CDR1 is SGHRS, CDR2 YFSETQ, per germline. Between the trimmed V and J ends, which lost 4 bases and 0 bases, there was a span of 16 bases. This CDR3 has 16 residues. CDR3 loop: CASSLGGAGSNYGYTF. CDR3 bases: TGCGCCAGCAGCCTCGGGGGAGCGGGATCTAACTATGGCTACACCTTC.

The chain carries TRBV7-9 and TRBJ2-7; TRBD2 matches at 8 bases. The germline V gene encodes CDR1 SEHNR and CDR2 FQNEAQ (reference sequence). The CDR3 sequence is 14 residues long. The V segment lost 3 bases and the J segment 2 bases; nucleotides outside the gene matches: 3. The CDR3 sequence is CASSLRAGAYEQYF. DNA for the CDR3: TGTGCCAGCAGCTTGAGAGCGGGGGCCTACGAGCAGTACTTC.

J is TRBJ1-2 and V is TRBV2; no firm D call. The CDR3 loop spans 13 amino acids. Per germline, CDR1 SNHLY and CDR2 FYNNEI. Trimming removed 7 bases at V and 0 bases at J, with 9 bases between. The CDR3 DNA sequence: TGTGCCAGCACAGGAAAAGCTAACTATGGCTACACCTTC. Protein: CASTGKANYGYTF.

The chain is built from TRBV5-1 and TRBJ2-1; TRBD1 agrees at 9 bases. CDR3 length: 14 amino acids. Germline-derived CDR1 and CDR2 are SGHRS and YFSETQ. The ends lost 4 bases at V and 12 bases at J; junction bases unmatched: 11. The CDR3 coding sequence is TGCGCCAGCAGCAGCCGGGACAGGGCTCCTCGGCAGTTCTTC. Amino acids: CASSSRDRAPRQFF.

The gene calls are TRBV21-1 and TRBJ1-1; TRBD1 reflects the table's D call only, with no check against the DNA. TRBV21-1 is annotated as a pseudogene. The CDR3 has 15 amino acids. CDR3 region: CASSKASQGICEAFF. As DNA, the CDR3 is TGTGCCAGCAGCAAAGCGTCACAGGGGATTTGCGAAGCTTTCTTT.

This chain connects TRBV5-1 to TRBJ2-2, with D possibly called TRBD1 or TRBD2 (5 bases each). Trimming removed 3 bases from V and 6 bases from J, with 12 bases in between. Germline V gene data show CDR1 as SGHRS and CDR2 as YFSETQ. The CDR3 is made up of 14 amino acids. This CDR3 reads CASSWGSGPGELFF. The CDR3 coding sequence is TGCGCCAGCAGCTGGGGGTCAGGTCCCGGGGAGCTGTTTTTT.

This chain uses TRBV12-5 with TRBJ2-7; D possibly corresponds to TRBD1 (7 bases). The CDR3 is made up of 17 amino acids. The germline V gene has CDR1 LGHNT and CDR2 FRNRAP. Between the trimmed V and J ends, which lost 2 bases and 2 bases, there was a span of 19 bases. CDR3 bases: TGTGCTAGTGGTTTGCGACTAGGGGGCGCGGAGGCCTACGAGCAGTACTTC. It encodes CASGLRLGGAEAYEQYF.

The CDR3 region is CASSGEYAGYTF. The CDR3, as DNA: TGTGCCAGCAGTGGGGAATACGCTGGCTACACCTTC. The genes are TRBV2 and TRBJ1-2, with no clear D. Looked up from germline, CDR1 is SNHLY and CDR2 is FYNNEI. CDR3 size: 12 residues. Trimming removed 4 bases from V and 7 bases from J, with 10 bases in between.

This clone was recorded once. The chain uses TRBV19 and TRBJ2-1; D may correspond to TRBD1 or TRBD2 (6 bases each). CDR1 LNHDA and CDR2 SQIVND come from the germline V gene (reference sequence). The CDR3 sequence is 11 residues long. V lost 11 bases, J lost 4 bases, and 9 bases lay in between. The CDR3 is CASGAYNEQFF. Here the CDR3 DNA reads TGTGCCTCGGGGGCGTACAATGAGCAGTTCTTC.

The chain is built from TRBV11-2 and TRBJ2-7; D is tentatively TRBD1 or TRBD2 (5 bases each). This CDR3 has 14 amino acids. CDR1 SGHAT and CDR2 FQNNGV come from the germline V gene. Between the trimmed V and J ends, which lost 0 bases and 7 bases, there was a span of 13 bases. CDR3 DNA sequence: TGTGCCAGCAGCTTAGAAGTCCCCTGGGGGGAGCAGTACTTC. Protein: CASSLEVPWGEQYF.

The chain recombines TRBV7-9 with TRBJ1-4; TRBD1 matches at 8 bases. Germline V gives CDR1 SEHNR, CDR2 FQNEAQ (reference sequence). Losses at the gene ends were 5 bases for V and 4 bases for J; bases not matched to a gene: 6. The CDR3 has 15 residues. The CDR3 DNA is TGTGCCAGCAGCGCCGGACAGGGTCTTAATGAAAAACTGTTTTTT. It is translated as CASSAGQGLNEKLFF. The variable domain in full, with the rest retrieved from reference TRBV7-9 and TRBJ1-4, is DTGVSQNPRHKITKRGQNVTFRCDPISEHNRLYWYRQTLGQGPEFLTYFQNEAQLEKSRLLSDRFSAERPKGSFSTLEIQRTEQGDSAMYLCASSAGQGLNEKLFFGSGTQLSVL.